This T cell receptor (beta chain) was sequenced during a study of blood T cell repertoires in COVID-19. Study information: The analysed material was cDNA or gDNA that came from T cells, B-cell-depleted T cells, or PBMCs.

Trimming shortened V by 3 bases and J by 1 base, and 15 bases separated the two germline ends. This CDR3 comprises 15 residues. Germline assignment: CDR1 DFQATT and CDR2 SNEGSKA (reference sequence). Ages ranged from roughly 18 to 100 years, with residence in about 23 US areas. Participant reports of clinical history set cohort assignment. Clones were read by immunoSEQ multiplex PCR, and TCRdb kept only the in-frame ones, dropping some. The profile shows some 300,000 clones, roughly 91% of them singletons. The V call is TRBV20-1, the J call TRBJ1-1; D remains unclear. Sequencing used PBMCs or T cells enriched from blood (not recorded which). The TCR comes from a woman in her fifties or sixties who had been exposed to COVID-19. DNA for the CDR3: TGCAGTGCTAGTCCCCCTGCTATTAAGAACACTGAAGCTTTCTTT. Its translation: CSASPPAIKNTEAFF.